These 31 T cell receptor beta chains were all obtained from the same sample, sequenced in a study of cytomegalovirus exposure and HLA in healthy donors. Use of 60 Vbeta and 13 Jbeta primers characterized the PCR. TCRdb's table, derived via immunoSEQ multiplex PCR, lists solely in-frame clones and lacks some. The table has some 98,000 clones, about 81% seen once. Sequences were obtained from PBMCs. The source of these receptors is a man aged 40-49 years in good health and CMV-seronegative.

The chain employs TRBV10-3 and TRBJ1-1, with D unresolved. Germline lookup yields CDR1 ENHRY and CDR2 SYGVKD. The V gene lost 1 base and the J gene lost 7 bases, with 10 bases spanning the gap. The CDR3 is made up of 13 amino acids. The CDR3 region has the DNA TGTGCCATCAGTGAGTACGATGGAGGTGAAGCTTTCTTT. Translated, it gives CAISEYDGGEAFF.

This clone showed up just a few times. The chain joins TRBV4-1 to TRBJ2-6, with D possibly TRBD1 on 5 matching bases. The germline CDR1 and CDR2 sequences are MGHRA and YSYEKL. Trimming removed 10 bases at V and 0 bases at J, with 10 bases between. This CDR3 has 14 residues. The CDR3 DNA follows: TGCGCCACAGACAGTCCCTCTGGGGCCAACGTCCTGACTTTC. The encoded protein is CATDSPSGANVLTF.

Here the CDR3 DNA reads TGTGCCAGCAGGGGCCTCAAGATCTACGAGCAGTACTTC. Amino acid sequence: CASRGLKIYEQYF. The V and J genes are TRBV2 and TRBJ2-7, with no clear D. The germline V gene encodes CDR1 SNHLY and CDR2 FYNNEI. The CDR3 sequence is 13 residues long. Trimming removed 6 bases at V and 3 bases at J, with 12 bases between.

On this clone: Other DNA sequences in the same sample also yield this CDR3. The V and J genes are TRBV6-1 and TRBJ2-7; 7 bases match TRBD1. V shed 4 bases and J 0 bases; nucleotides not matched to a gene: 18. Germline CDR1 reads MNHNS; CDR2 reads SASEGT. The length of the CDR3 is 19 residues. CDR3 in amino acids: CASSVAGTDHKKDSYEQYF. As DNA, the CDR3 is TGTGCCAGCAGTGTCGCCGGGACAGACCATAAAAAGGACTCCTACGAGCAGTACTTC.

V usage is TRBV6-6 and J usage is TRBJ1-5; tentative D call: TRBD1 (5 bases). Germline assignment: CDR1 MNHNY and CDR2 SVGAGI (reference sequence). V was clipped by 8 bases and J by 7 bases, with 15 bases between them. CDR3 length equals 13 residues. DNA of the CDR3: TGTGCCAGCTCAACAGGCAAGGGGCAGCCCCAGCATTTT. Its translation is CASSTGKGQPQHF.

The rearrangement uses TRBV19 and TRBJ1-4; D might be TRBD1 (6 bases). Trimming took off 6 bases at V and 7 bases at J, with 18 bases between the two ends. This CDR3 spans 15 amino acids. Germline CDR1 and CDR2: LNHDA and SQIVND (reference sequence). DNA for the CDR3: TGTGCCAGTAGCCGGTCGGGGGGCGGGGGTGAAAAACTGTTTTTT. Translating it yields CASSRSGGGGEKLFF.

CDR3 in amino acids: CASNRVMNTEAFF. Here the CDR3 DNA reads TGTGCCAGCAACAGGGTCATGAACACTGAAGCTTTCTTT. The chain combines TRBV6-5 with TRBJ1-1; maybe TRBD1 (6 bases). V was cut by 7 bases and J by 0 bases, with 9 bases left in between. This CDR3 has 13 amino acids. From germline, CDR1 is MNHEY and CDR2 SVGAGI.

V gene TRBV2 combines with J gene TRBJ2-5; D unclear. Germline-derived CDR1 and CDR2 are SNHLY and FYNNEI. The CDR3 sequence is 11 residues long. V shed 5 bases and J shed 4 bases, with 5 bases lying between them. This CDR3 is CASSSTETQYF. The CDR3 DNA follows: TGTGCCAGCAGTTCTACAGAGACCCAGTACTTC.

The V and J genes are TRBV14 and TRBJ2-3, with 14 positions matching TRBD2. This CDR3 is 18 amino acids long. V lost 3 bases and J lost 1; bases outside the gene matches: 6. CDR1 and CDR2 (germline): SGHDN, FVKESK. The CDR3 sequence: CASSHIPGLAGGTDTQYF. CDR3 DNA: TGTGCCAGCAGCCATATCCCGGGACTAGCGGGAGGCACAGATACGCAGTATTTT.

V usage is TRBV5-1 and J usage is TRBJ2-5; 8 positions match TRBD1. V gave up 4 bases and J gave up 4 bases; unmatched junction bases: 6. The CDR3 sequence is 14 residues long. Germline V CDR1 and CDR2: SGHRS, YFSETQ. CDR3 protein: CASSPGQGRETQYF. CDR3 nucleotide sequence: TGCGCCAGCAGCCCCGGACAGGGACGAGAGACCCAGTACTTC.

This clone is a singleton in its sample. The CDR3 loop reads CASSLPRDSYNEQFF. CDR3 in DNA: TGTGCCAGCAGCTTGCCCCGGGACAGCTACAATGAGCAGTTCTTC. The J gene is TRBJ2-1, the V gene TRBV5-5; 7 bases are shared with TRBD1. This CDR3 contains 15 residues. Germline loops: CDR1 SGHKS, CDR2 YYEKEE (reference sequence). Trimming cost V 1 base and J 3 bases; bases outside gene matches: 4. Drawing the rest from reference TRBV5-5 and TRBJ2-1, the complete variable domain is DAGVTQSPTHLIKTRGQQVTLRCSPISGHKSVSWYQQVLGQGPQFIFQYYEKEERGRGNFPDRFSARQFPNYSSELNVNALLLGDSALYLCASSLPRDSYNEQFFGPGTRLTVL.

This rearrangement joins TRBV2 to TRBJ2-5; maybe TRBD1 (6 bases). The germline V and J ends were trimmed by 5 bases and 7 bases, with 17 bases remaining between them. The CDR3 loop spans 14 amino acids. Germline-derived CDR1 and CDR2 are SNHLY and FYNNEI. The DNA of the CDR3 is TGTGCCAGCAGTTCCGGGACACCTCCCGGGACCCAGTACTTC. Encoded protein: CASSSGTPPGTQYF.

Concerning this clone: A read error may produce the germline difference seen at one junction end. The chain combines TRBV7-9 with TRBJ2-7, with TRBD2 identical over 7 bases. This CDR3 contains 16 residues. Germline lookup yields CDR1 SEHNR and CDR2 FQNEAQ (reference sequence). As DNA, the CDR3 is TGTTCCAGCAGCTTAGTCGGGGGGAAAAGCTCCTACGAGCAGTACTTC. Residues: CSSSLVGGKSSYEQYF.

The chain joins TRBV5-1 to TRBJ2-1; the D gene is possibly TRBD1 (6 bases). V dropped 1 base and J dropped 7 bases, with 15 bases sitting between them. CDR3 size: 15 residues. Germline assignment: CDR1 SGHRS and CDR2 YFSETQ. DNA for the CDR3: TGCGCCAGCAGCTTGACAGGGAAGGGGGTTAATGAGCAGTTCTTC. This translates into CASSLTGKGVNEQFF.

The chain carries TRBV6-6 and TRBJ2-7, with 8 bases matching TRBD1. The CDR3 consists of 15 residues. Germline lookup yields CDR1 MNHNY and CDR2 SVGAGI (reference sequence). V was clipped by 0 bases and J by 4 bases; unmatched bases: 5. This CDR3 reads CASSYSQGVGYEQYF. The CDR3 nucleotides read TGTGCCAGCAGTTACTCACAGGGGGTTGGATACGAGCAGTACTTC.

The genes are TRBV7-2 and TRBJ2-7, with D possibly TRBD2 on 6 matching bases. V gave up 3 bases and J gave up 9 bases, with 15 bases separating them. CDR1 is SGHTA, CDR2 FQGNSA, per germline. The CDR3 spans 13 residues. Written as DNA, the CDR3 is TGTGCCAGCAGCTTCCCGGGACTCCTCTTGCAGTACTTC. Its translation: CASSFPGLLLQYF.

The chain recombines TRBV19 with TRBJ2-7, with TRBD1 identical over 7 bases. The germline gives CDR1 LNHDA, CDR2 SQIVND (reference sequence). V trimming: 6 bases; J trimming: 0 bases; junction bases outside the gene matches: 8. The CDR3 has 15 residues. Here the CDR3 DNA reads TGTGCCAGTAGGCTACAGGGACAGATCTCCTACGAGCAGTACTTC. Its protein product is CASRLQGQISYEQYF.

CDR3 in DNA: TGTGCCAGCAGTCCTCGGACTGACACTGAAGCTTTCTTT. It is translated as CASSPRTDTEAFF. V is TRBV4-2 and J is TRBJ1-1; D is uncertain. V was pared by 6 bases and J by 3 bases, with 11 bases between. In germline, CDR1 is LGHNA, CDR2 YNFKEQ. The CDR3 totals 13 residues.

CDR3 in amino acids: CASSVGHPESGELFF. The CDR3 region has the DNA TGTGCCAGCAGCGTCGGACACCCCGAGAGCGGGGAGCTGTTTTTT. This sequence joins TRBV9 and TRBJ2-2; possible D gene TRBD1, 5 bases. V was cut by 2 bases and J by 7 bases, with 15 bases left in between. Germline-derived CDR1 and CDR2 are SGDLS and YYNGEE. This CDR3 spans 15 amino acids.

This chain joins TRBV5-6 and TRBJ2-5; no reliable D call. The CDR3 contains 14 residues. From germline, CDR1 is SGHDT and CDR2 YYEEEE. V was shortened by 1 base and J by 7 bases, with 14 bases between the two germline ends. In nucleotides, the CDR3 is TGTGCCAGCAGCTTGTCCCAATCATTGTGGACCCAGTACTTC. Its protein is CASSLSQSLWTQYF.

The V gene is TRBV2, the J gene TRBJ1-5, with TRBD1 matching over 7 bases. V dropped 1 base and J dropped 6; count of bases not matched to a gene: 3. Germline CDR1 SNHLY, CDR2 FYNNEI. This CDR3 contains 14 residues. DNA of the CDR3: TGTGCCAGCAGTGAAGTACAGGGGAGTCAGCCCCAGCATTTT. It encodes CASSEVQGSQPQHF.

The chain is built from TRBV5-1 and TRBJ2-2, with D perhaps matching TRBD1 (6 bases). Germline-derived CDR1 and CDR2 are SGHRS and YFSETQ. Trimming left V 4 bases short and J 3 bases short, with 13 bases between. This CDR3 region has 15 residues. The CDR3 loop is CASSPEDSYTGELFF. CDR3 coding DNA: TGCGCCAGCAGCCCGGAGGACAGCTACACCGGGGAGCTGTTTTTT.

Only a few counts were recorded for this clone. The chain joins TRBV5-1 to TRBJ1-2; a possible D gene is TRBD1 (6 bases). This CDR3 spans 13 amino acids. CDR1 SGHRS and CDR2 YFSETQ come from the germline V gene. Trimming pared 4 bases from V and 4 bases from J, leaving 11 bases between. CDR3 sequence (DNA): TGCGCCAGCAGCCAGACAGGTATCTATGGCTACACCTTC. Its protein is CASSQTGIYGYTF.

The V and J genes are TRBV5-1 and TRBJ1-1; maybe TRBD1 (5 bases). Germline V CDR1 and CDR2: SGHRS, YFSETQ. V was clipped by 0 bases and J by 4 bases, with 7 bases between them. The CDR3 is made up of 13 amino acids. CDR3 loop: CASSLGRGTEAFF. CDR3 nucleotides: TGCGCCAGCAGCTTGGGGAGGGGCACTGAAGCTTTCTTT. Full variable domain (remainder filled in from reference TRBV5-1 and TRBJ1-1): KAGVTQTPRYLIKTRGQQVTLSCSPISGHRSVSWYQQTPGQGLQFLFEYFSETQRNKGNFPGRFSGRQFSNSRSEMNVSTLELGDSALYLCASSLGRGTEAFFGQGTRLTVV.

The rearrangement uses TRBV10-3 and TRBJ1-2; 7 bases match TRBD1. Germline values: CDR1 ENHRY, CDR2 SYGVKD. Trimming took 0 bases from V and 8 from J; bases not matched to a gene: 9. CDR3 length equals 15 residues. This chain's CDR3 is CAISESEDRFGGYTF. The CDR3 DNA follows: TGTGCCATCAGTGAGTCGGAGGACAGGTTCGGGGGCTACACCTTC.

The CDR3 DNA is TGTGCCTCAGACAGCGCCGCTAACTATGGCTACACCTTC. It encodes CASDSAANYGYTF. The chain links TRBV30 to TRBJ1-2, with a tentative D call TRBD1 (5 bases). This CDR3 has 13 residues. The germline V gene has CDR1 GTSNPN and CDR2 SVGIG (reference sequence). The germline V and J ends were trimmed by 7 bases and 0 bases, with 12 bases remaining between them.

V usage is TRBV4-1 and J usage is TRBJ1-4; tentative D call: TRBD1 (6 bases). This CDR3 is built from 16 residues. Trimming shortened V by 5 bases and J by 3 bases, and 16 bases separated the two germline ends. CDR1 MGHRA and CDR2 YSYEKL come from the germline V gene. The CDR3 DNA sequence: TGCGCCAGCAGCAACTCAGGGGTGGGGGCTAATGAAAAACTGTTTTTT. Its protein product is CASSNSGVGANEKLFF.

Note on this clone: A read error may account for a junction end that differs from germline. The chain links TRBV7-9 to TRBJ2-7; D is uncertain. CDR3 length equals 12 residues. The germline CDR1 and CDR2 sequences are SEHNR and FQNEAQ (reference sequence). The CDR3 DNA follows: TGTTCCAGCAGCTTAATATCTCAGGAGCAGTACTTC. It translates to CSSSLISQEQYF.

The genes are TRBV7-9 and TRBJ2-5; a possible D gene is TRBD1 (5 bases). The germline V gene encodes CDR1 SEHNR and CDR2 FQNEAQ (reference sequence). CDR3 length: 15 amino acids. The germline V and J ends were trimmed by 2 bases and 3 bases, with 13 bases remaining between them. The CDR3 coding sequence is TGTGCCAGCAGCTTACTCGCAGGGTTGGAAGAGACCCAGTACTTC. This sequence encodes CASSLLAGLEETQYF.

The rearrangement links TRBV5-6 to TRBJ2-1; TRBD2 is a possible D gene (6 bases). CDR3 length: 13 amino acids. V lost 3 bases and J lost 13, with 17 bases in between. Germline CDR1 SGHDT, CDR2 YYEEEE. The CDR3 spells CASSSQTLAEQFF. CDR3 bases: TGTGCCAGCAGCTCGCAAACACTAGCCGAACAGTTCTTC.

The rearrangement joins TRBV9 to TRBJ2-2, with 7 bases fitting TRBD1. CDR1 and CDR2 from the germline V gene are SGDLS and YYNGEE. V lost 0 bases to trimming and J lost 5 bases; unmatched junction nucleotides: 7. The length of the CDR3 is 16 residues. CDR3 residues: CASSVGDSSSTGELFF. CDR3 bases: TGTGCCAGCAGCGTAGGGGACAGTTCCTCAACCGGGGAGCTGTTTTTT.